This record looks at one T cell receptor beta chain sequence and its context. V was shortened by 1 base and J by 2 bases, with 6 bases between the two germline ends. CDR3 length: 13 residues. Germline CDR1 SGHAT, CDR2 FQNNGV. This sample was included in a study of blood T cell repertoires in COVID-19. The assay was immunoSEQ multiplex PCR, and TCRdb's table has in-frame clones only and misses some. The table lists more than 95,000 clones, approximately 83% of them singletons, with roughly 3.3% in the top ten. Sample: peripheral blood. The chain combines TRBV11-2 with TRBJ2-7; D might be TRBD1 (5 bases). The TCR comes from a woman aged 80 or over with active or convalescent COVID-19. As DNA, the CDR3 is TGTGCCAGCAGCTTAGGACAGACCTACGAGCAGTACTTC. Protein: CASSLGQTYEQYF. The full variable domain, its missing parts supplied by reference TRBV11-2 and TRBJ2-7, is EAGVAQSPRYKIIEKRQSVAFWCNPISGHATLYWYQQILGQGPKLLIQFQNNGVVDDSQLPKDRFSAERLKGVDSTLKIQPAKLEDSAVYLCASSLGQTYEQYFGPGTRLTVT.